The 23 T cell receptor beta chains given below trace back to one sample, sequenced in a study of T-cell reconstitution after alpha-beta-depleted transplantation in children. TCRbeta library construction was performed incorporating unique molecular identifiers. TCRdb passed the PCR reads through MiXCR, listing each CDR3 protein once. This table has about 400,000 distinct CDR3 sequences, just over 20% appearing once. Sequences were derived from PBMCs from the stem cell graft donor, sampled from the stem cell graft. Every receptor here comes from a human donor who donated a stem cell graft to a child with acute myeloid leukemia.

This clonotype has just a few counts. The rearrangement uses TRBV4-3 and TRBJ2-7; weak D call: TRBD2 (5 bases). The length of the CDR3 is 15 residues. Germline lookup yields CDR1 LGHNA and CDR2 YSLEER. V shed 1 base and J shed 2 bases, with 12 bases lying between them. Here the CDR3 DNA reads TGCGCCAGCAGCCAAGTGGACGGGAAGGCCTACGAGCAGTACTTC. Protein: CASSQVDGKAYEQYF.

The table lists this clonotype with a few counts. The chain uses TRBV24-1 and TRBJ2-5, with TRBD1 as a possible D gene (6 bases). There are 15 residues in the CDR3. V gave up 1 base and J gave up 4 bases, with 12 bases separating them. CDR1 is KGHDR and CDR2 is SFDVKD in the germline V gene. CDR3 sequence (DNA): TGTGCCACCAGTGATTTTTCAGGGGCTGGAGAGACCCAGTACTTC. It is translated as CATSDFSGAGETQYF.

This chain links TRBV28 with TRBJ2-1; a weak D match, TRBD2 (6 bases). CDR1 is MDHEN and CDR2 is SYDVKM in the germline V gene. Trimming removed 11 bases from V and 5 bases from J, with 10 bases in between. The length of the CDR3 is 11 residues. The CDR3 spells CAGGGNNEQFF. CDR3 sequence (DNA): TGTGCCGGGGGAGGTAACAATGAGCAGTTCTTC.

There are many counts of this clonotype. The chain couples TRBV6-5 to TRBJ2-7; tentative D call: TRBD1 (5 bases). Trimming pared 7 bases from V and 2 bases from J, leaving 15 bases between. This CDR3 spans 14 amino acids. From germline, CDR1 is MNHEY and CDR2 SVGAGI. The CDR3 sequence: CASKMDTSTYEQYF. In nucleotides, the CDR3 is TGTGCCAGCAAAATGGACACATCGACCTACGAGCAGTACTTC.

The table lists this clonotype with many counts. The V and J genes are TRBV20-1 and TRBJ2-7; maybe TRBD2 (7 bases). V was shortened by 6 bases and J by 1 base, with 13 bases between the two germline ends. Germline V gives CDR1 DFQATT, CDR2 SNEGSKA (reference sequence). The length of the CDR3 is 13 residues. In DNA, the CDR3 is TGCAGTGCGCGGGGGCGGGAATCCTACGAGCAGTACTTC. Protein product: CSARGRESYEQYF.

This clonotype was counted between two and nine times. The chain combines TRBV9 with TRBJ1-1; D unclear. In germline, CDR1 is SGDLS, CDR2 YYNGEE. The CDR3 is 14 residues long. V gave up 3 bases and J gave up 4 bases, with 13 bases separating them. The CDR3 coding sequence is TGTGCCAGCAGCGAAGACGGGCGGACCACTGAAGCTTTCTTT. Translated, it gives CASSEDGRTTEAFF.

The chain uses TRBV2 and TRBJ2-7; TRBD2 aligns across 7 bases. Per germline, CDR1 SNHLY and CDR2 FYNNEI. J was trimmed by 3 bases and V by 6 bases; bases with no gene match: 2. There are 12 residues in the CDR3. This chain's CDR3 is CASRVAGYEQYF. In DNA form, the CDR3 reads TGTGCCAGCAGGGTAGCGGGCTACGAGCAGTACTTC.

This clonotype was detected only a few times. The chain recombines TRBV7-6 with TRBJ2-5; D ambiguous. Per the germline V gene, CDR1 is SGHVS and CDR2 is FNYEAQ. Trimming took 5 bases from V and 7 from J, leaving 14 bases between them. The CDR3 sequence is 13 residues long. The CDR3 here is CASSLMDRRTQYF. The DNA of the CDR3 is TGTGCCAGCAGCCTAATGGACCGAAGGACCCAGTACTTC.

This clonotype occurred many times. This chain uses TRBV4-2 with TRBJ2-3; D possibly uses TRBD1 or TRBD2 (5 bases each). V was clipped by 0 bases and J by 2 bases, with 12 bases between them. This CDR3 comprises 16 residues. The V gene's germline CDR1 is LGHNA and CDR2 YNFKEQ. This chain's CDR3 is CASSQDEGWDTDTQYF. The CDR3, as DNA: TGTGCCAGCAGCCAAGATGAGGGGTGGGACACAGATACGCAGTATTTT.

This chain joins TRBV6-5 and TRBJ2-2; 11 nucleotides agree with TRBD2. The length of the CDR3 is 23 residues. With V trimmed by 6 bases and J by 0 bases, 24 bases remained unmatched. CDR1 MNHEY and CDR2 SVGAGI come from the germline V gene. CDR3 protein: CASRLGGTVPSGRFPTNTGELFF. CDR3 coding DNA: TGTGCCAGCAGACTGGGGGGGACAGTTCCTAGCGGGAGGTTCCCAACGAACACCGGGGAGCTGTTTTTT.

The gene calls are TRBV5-1 and TRBJ2-1; D is uncertain. The germline gives CDR1 SGHRS, CDR2 YFSETQ. The CDR3 is 15 residues long. V dropped 0 bases and J dropped 3 bases, with 10 bases sitting between them. The DNA of the CDR3 is TGCGCCAGCAGCTTGGCCGTTGGCCTCTACAATGAGCAGTTCTTC. Translation: CASSLAVGLYNEQFF.

The chain joins TRBV7-3 to TRBJ2-5; no reliable D call. The CDR3 is made up of 13 amino acids. V was pared by 0 bases and J by 5 bases, with 7 bases between. CDR1 and CDR2 from the germline V gene are SGHTA and FQGTGA. CDR3: CASSLTSRETQYF. CDR3 sequence (DNA): TGTGCCAGCAGCTTAACCAGCAGGGAGACCCAGTACTTC.

The rearrangement links TRBV5-1 to TRBJ2-7; 7 bases are a match to TRBD1. Unmatched junction bases numbered 6, after V lost 6 bases and J lost 3 bases. Germline V gives CDR1 SGHRS, CDR2 YFSETQ. The CDR3 spans 13 residues. The CDR3 nucleotides read TGCGCCAGCAAATGGGACAGCGGCTACGAGCAGTACTTC. This codes for CASKWDSGYEQYF.

This clonotype came up many times. The chain carries TRBV6-6 and TRBJ2-1; the match to TRBD2 covers 7 bases. The CDR3 loop spans 12 amino acids. Germline V gene lookup returns CDR1 MNHNY and CDR2 SVGAGI (reference sequence). J gave up 13 bases and V 0 bases, and 3 bases lay outside the gene matches. The CDR3 here is CASSYSAGDQFF. CDR3 nucleotides: TGTGCCAGCAGTTACTCTGCGGGGGATCAGTTCTTC.

This clonotype showed up many times. The chain has TRBV10-3 and TRBJ2-7, with 7 bases that match TRBD2. The germline CDR1 and CDR2 sequences are ENHRY and SYGVKD. J lost 3 bases, V lost 6 bases, and 11 bases had no gene match. The CDR3 has 15 residues. DNA for the CDR3: TGTGCCATCAGCCCGCTAGCGGAATCTAACTACGAGCAGTACTTC. Amino acid sequence: CAISPLAESNYEQYF.

This clonotype was seen more than once but under ten times. The chain couples TRBV20-1 to TRBJ1-5; perhaps TRBD1 as D (5 bases). Germline V gene sequence: CDR1 DFQATT, CDR2 SNEGSKA (reference sequence). Trimming cost V 2 bases and J 4 bases, with 9 bases left between them. CDR3 length equals 13 residues. The DNA for the CDR3 is TGCAGTGCTAGATTCGGGGGGAATCAGCCCCAGCATTTT. Amino acid sequence: CSARFGGNQPQHF.

This chain joins TRBV29-1 and TRBJ2-7; no definite D call. In germline, CDR1 is SQVTM, CDR2 ANQGSEA. The CDR3 extends over 12 amino acids. V was trimmed by 4 bases and J by 0 bases, leaving 7 bases between them. The CDR3 loop is CSVAETSYEQYF. DNA for the CDR3: TGCAGCGTTGCAGAAACCTCCTACGAGCAGTACTTC.

The chain links TRBV7-6 to TRBJ2-7, with 9 bases matching TRBD2. The CDR3 runs 16 residues. V lost 5 bases to trimming and J lost 1 base; unmatched junction nucleotides: 9. The germline V gene encodes CDR1 SGHVS and CDR2 FNYEAQ. For the CDR3, the DNA is TGTGCCAGCAGCCAAGGGTCAGCGGGAGGATCCTACGAGCAGTACTTC. It translates to CASSQGSAGGSYEQYF.

The rearrangement links TRBV9 to TRBJ2-5, with TRBD1 matching over 9 bases. This CDR3 spans 15 amino acids. After removal of 3 bases from V and 4 bases from J, the junction contained 7 bases not matched to a gene. The germline gives CDR1 SGDLS, CDR2 YYNGEE. The CDR3 DNA reads as TGTGCCAGCAGCGAGGGGGGACAGGGATTAGAGACCCAGTACTTC. As protein: CASSEGGQGLETQYF.

This chain uses TRBV12-3 or TRBV12-4 with TRBJ1-3, with D possibly being TRBD1 (6 bases). Trimming pared 5 bases from V and 0 bases from J, leaving 26 bases between. This CDR3 spans 20 amino acids. CDR3 sequence reads: CASSPRTARFQYNSGNTIYF. CDR3 nucleotide sequence: TGTGCCAGCAGTCCCCGGACAGCAAGGTTTCAGTATAACTCTGGAAACACCATATATTTT.

V is TRBV3-1 and J is TRBJ2-1, with 9 bases that match TRBD2. The trim removed 1 base at V and 4 bases at J, leaving 5 bases unmatched. The CDR3 is made up of 16 amino acids. CDR1 LGHDT and CDR2 YNNKEL come from the germline V gene (reference sequence). The CDR3, as DNA: TGTGCCAGCAGCCAAGCAAGTCTAGCGGGGTACAATGAGCAGTTCTTC. It is translated as CASSQASLAGYNEQFF.

This chain joins TRBV28 and TRBJ2-1; D perhaps matches TRBD2 (5 bases). This CDR3 has 13 residues. The germline V and J ends were trimmed by 6 bases and 8 bases, with 14 bases remaining between them. Germline loops: CDR1 MDHEN, CDR2 SYDVKM. CDR3 residues: CASSRSGGHEQFF. CDR3 DNA: TGTGCCAGCAGCCGAAGCGGAGGACATGAGCAGTTCTTC. The variable domain in full, completed from reference TRBV28 and TRBJ2-1, reads DVKVTQSSRYLVKRTGEKVFLECVQDMDHENMFWYRQDPGLGLRLIYFSYDVKMKEKGDIPEGYSVSREKKERFSLILESASTNQTSMYLCASSRSGGHEQFFGPGTRLTVL.

This clonotype was observed at least ten times. The V gene is TRBV6-5, the J gene TRBJ2-1; 12 bases are shared with TRBD2. CDR3 length: 16 amino acids. CDR1 is MNHEY, CDR2 SVGAGI, per germline. The junction had 8 bases not matched to a gene; V was cut back by 6 bases and J by 5 bases. CDR3 loop: CASRTPLAGGNNEQFF. The CDR3 region has the DNA TGTGCCAGCAGAACGCCTCTAGCGGGAGGGAACAATGAGCAGTTCTTC.